This note documents a single T cell receptor (beta chain) sequence. What it recognizes is unknown. This entry is derived from a study of shared clonotypes between healthy human individuals. About the study: Every donor yielded three CD4 naive, three CD4 memory, two CD8 naive and one CD8 memory plate.

General study findings and limits: Clonotypes shared by all four sorted-subset donors had higher generation probabilities than non-shared clonotypes.

Cells designated naive CD8 were CD45RO-negative and were positively selected for CCR7, with terminally differentiated effector memory CD45RA+ cells excluded. V lost 7 bases and J lost 10; bases outside the gene matches: 18. CDR1 and CDR2 from the germline V gene are SEHNR and FQNEAQ (reference sequence). The CDR3 is 15 amino acids. The data were produced by immunoSEQ multiplex PCR, yet TCRdb's version contains in-frame clones alone and is incomplete. The sample contains about 2.2 million clones, 93% of which appear only once. The clonotype originates from a young man in good health. Some clones in this sample may be carry-over from other donors' samples. The chain is built from TRBV7-9 and TRBJ2-7, with 8 positions matching TRBD2. The sequenced sample was naive CD8+ T cells from PBMCs. The CDR3 spells CASTHSAGGLTSQYF. DNA of the CDR3: TGTGCCAGCACCCACAGCGCGGGAGGCCTTACCTCCCAGTACTTC. Full variable domain (missing parts from reference TRBV7-9 and TRBJ2-7): DTGVSQNPRHKITKRGQNVTFRCDPISEHNRLYWYRQTLGQGPEFLTYFQNEAQLEKSRLLSDRFSAERPKGSFSTLEIQRTEQGDSAMYLCASTHSAGGLTSQYFGPGTRLTVT.